This is a list of T cell receptor beta chains from one sample in a study of regulatory T cells in long-lasting Graves disease. MiXCR, applied by TCRdb to the multiplex PCR reads, yields one record per CDR3 protein. The sample includes roughly 360,000 distinct CDR3 sequences, 23% of them seen just once. The source material was peripheral blood mononuclear cells (PBMCs), sampled when the disease was refractory, from a patient treated with antithyroid drugs. Source of these receptors: a woman between 40 and 50 years old with Graves disease. Each CDR3 is given with its conserved first and last residue. The order of the fields is J gene, clone size, V gene, D gene, CDR3 protein, CDR3 DNA. The D gene is left open where the match is weak. The size of a clone is reported for some rows only, either as once, few or many, or as a class for expanded clones.

TRBJ2-7	.	TRBV14	TRBD2	CASSQASGRWYEQYF	TGTGCCAGCAGCCAAGCTAGCGGGAGGTGGTACGAGCAGTACTTC
TRBJ2-3	few	TRBV27	.	CASGTAPYRADTQYF	TGTGCCAGCGGAACCGCCCCCTACAGGGCAGATACGCAGTATTTT
TRBJ1-1	many	TRBV12-3/TRBV12-4	TRBD1	CASSHRQGRRTEAFF	TGTGCCAGCAGTCACCGACAGGGGCGGAGGACTGAAGCTTTCTTT
TRBJ1-1	.	TRBV10-3	.	CAISDTGVPEAFF	TGTGCCATCAGTGATACTGGGGTCCCTGAAGCTTTCTTT
TRBJ2-4	many	TRBV28	TRBD1	CASSSGQDKNIQYF	TGTGCCAGCAGTTCTGGACAGGACAAAAACATTCAGTACTTC
TRBJ2-5	many	TRBV12-3/TRBV12-4	.	CASSPRGAGLSEETQYF	TGTGCCAGCAGTCCCAGGGGAGCGGGTCTCAGTGAAGAGACCCAGTACTTC
TRBJ2-2	many	TRBV2	.	CATTRTGELFF	TGTGCCACCACCCGGACCGGGGAGCTGTTTTTT
TRBJ1-1	many	TRBV6-5	.	CASSLTRVNTEAFF	TGTGCCAGCAGTTTGACACGAGTGAACACTGAAGCTTTCTTT
TRBJ1-1	.	TRBV20-1	TRBD1	CSARETGTDIEAFF	TGCAGTGCTAGAGAGACCGGGACAGATATTGAAGCTTTCTTT
TRBJ1-2	few	TRBV29-1	.	CSVESSRYGYTF	TGCAGCGTTGAATCGTCTCGCTATGGCTACACCTTC
TRBJ1-5	.	TRBV28	.	CASSPLEVNQPQHF	TGTGCCAGCAGCCCGTTAGAAGTCAATCAGCCCCAGCATTTT
TRBJ2-5	few	TRBV13	TRBD1	CASSAPGTGGFETQYF	TGTGCCAGCAGCGCGCCCGGGACAGGGGGATTTGAGACCCAGTACTTC
TRBJ2-7	.	TRBV2	TRBD2	CASRALGLDSYEQYF	TGTGCCAGCAGAGCGTTGGGACTAGATTCCTACGAGCAGTACTTC
TRBJ1-1	few	TRBV9	.	CASSVASNRVNTEAFF	TGTGCCAGCAGCGTAGCGTCTAACAGGGTAAACACTGAAGCTTTCTTT
TRBJ2-5	few	TRBV27	TRBD2	CASSLTLAGTTETQYF	TGTGCCAGCAGTTTAACTCTAGCGGGCACTACAGAGACCCAGTACTTC
TRBJ1-6	many	TRBV28	.	CASSLWTDSPLHF	TGTGCCAGCAGTTTGTGGACAGATTCACCCCTCCACTTT
TRBJ2-7	.	TRBV4-1	TRBD1	CASSQPGQGTYEQYF	TGCGCCAGCAGCCAACCGGGACAGGGGACCTACGAGCAGTACTTC
TRBJ2-5	many	TRBV2	.	CASRGESETQYF	TGTGCCAGCAGAGGGGAGTCAGAGACCCAGTACTTC
TRBJ2-7	few	TRBV15	TRBD2	CATSSAGGVSYEQYF	TGTGCCACCAGCAGTGCGGGGGGGGTCTCCTACGAGCAGTACTTC
TRBJ1-2	.	TRBV19	TRBD1	CTSSRQGDYGYTF	TGTACCAGTAGCCGACAGGGTGACTATGGCTACACCTTC
TRBJ1-3	many	TRBV6-5	.	CASSYSSGNTIYF	TGTGCCAGCAGTTACAGCTCTGGAAACACCATATATTTT
TRBJ2-1	.	TRBV27	.	CASSLTWRDSYNEQFF	TGTGCCAGCAGTTTAACCTGGAGGGACTCATACAATGAGCAGTTCTTC
TRBJ1-1	.	TRBV10-3	.	CAISGKKLNTEAFF	TGTGCCATCAGTGGTAAGAAACTGAACACTGAAGCTTTCTTT
TRBJ2-5	.	TRBV11-2	TRBD2	CASTSAETQYF	TGTGCCAGTACTAGCGCGGAGACCCAATACTTC
TRBJ2-5	many	TRBV7-2	TRBD2	CASSPGLALETQYF	TGTGCCAGCAGCCCCGGACTAGCTTTAGAGACCCAGTACTTC
TRBJ2-1	many	TRBV9	TRBD1	CASSVGQGAINEQFF	TGTGCCAGCAGCGTAGGGCAGGGGGCGATCAATGAGCAGTTCTTC
TRBJ2-1	.	TRBV6-2/TRBV6-3	TRBD2	CASMRSSGRAYNEQFF	TGTGCCAGCATGCGATCTAGCGGGAGGGCCTACAATGAGCAGTTCTTC
TRBJ1-2	.	TRBV7-8	.	CASSSTSGGSYGYTF	TGTGCCAGCAGCTCGACTTCTGGGGGGAGCTATGGCTACACCTTC
TRBJ1-1	many	TRBV19	.	CASKHTGMDTEAFF	TGTGCCAGTAAGCATACGGGGATGGACACTGAAGCTTTCTTT
TRBJ2-5	many	TRBV9	TRBD2	CASSEGLAGGYQETQYF	TGTGCCAGCAGCGAGGGACTAGCGGGAGGGTACCAAGAGACCCAGTACTTC
TRBJ1-3	.	TRBV20-1	.	CSASSRRSGNTIYF	TGCAGTGCTAGCTCCAGGCGCTCTGGAAACACCATATATTTT